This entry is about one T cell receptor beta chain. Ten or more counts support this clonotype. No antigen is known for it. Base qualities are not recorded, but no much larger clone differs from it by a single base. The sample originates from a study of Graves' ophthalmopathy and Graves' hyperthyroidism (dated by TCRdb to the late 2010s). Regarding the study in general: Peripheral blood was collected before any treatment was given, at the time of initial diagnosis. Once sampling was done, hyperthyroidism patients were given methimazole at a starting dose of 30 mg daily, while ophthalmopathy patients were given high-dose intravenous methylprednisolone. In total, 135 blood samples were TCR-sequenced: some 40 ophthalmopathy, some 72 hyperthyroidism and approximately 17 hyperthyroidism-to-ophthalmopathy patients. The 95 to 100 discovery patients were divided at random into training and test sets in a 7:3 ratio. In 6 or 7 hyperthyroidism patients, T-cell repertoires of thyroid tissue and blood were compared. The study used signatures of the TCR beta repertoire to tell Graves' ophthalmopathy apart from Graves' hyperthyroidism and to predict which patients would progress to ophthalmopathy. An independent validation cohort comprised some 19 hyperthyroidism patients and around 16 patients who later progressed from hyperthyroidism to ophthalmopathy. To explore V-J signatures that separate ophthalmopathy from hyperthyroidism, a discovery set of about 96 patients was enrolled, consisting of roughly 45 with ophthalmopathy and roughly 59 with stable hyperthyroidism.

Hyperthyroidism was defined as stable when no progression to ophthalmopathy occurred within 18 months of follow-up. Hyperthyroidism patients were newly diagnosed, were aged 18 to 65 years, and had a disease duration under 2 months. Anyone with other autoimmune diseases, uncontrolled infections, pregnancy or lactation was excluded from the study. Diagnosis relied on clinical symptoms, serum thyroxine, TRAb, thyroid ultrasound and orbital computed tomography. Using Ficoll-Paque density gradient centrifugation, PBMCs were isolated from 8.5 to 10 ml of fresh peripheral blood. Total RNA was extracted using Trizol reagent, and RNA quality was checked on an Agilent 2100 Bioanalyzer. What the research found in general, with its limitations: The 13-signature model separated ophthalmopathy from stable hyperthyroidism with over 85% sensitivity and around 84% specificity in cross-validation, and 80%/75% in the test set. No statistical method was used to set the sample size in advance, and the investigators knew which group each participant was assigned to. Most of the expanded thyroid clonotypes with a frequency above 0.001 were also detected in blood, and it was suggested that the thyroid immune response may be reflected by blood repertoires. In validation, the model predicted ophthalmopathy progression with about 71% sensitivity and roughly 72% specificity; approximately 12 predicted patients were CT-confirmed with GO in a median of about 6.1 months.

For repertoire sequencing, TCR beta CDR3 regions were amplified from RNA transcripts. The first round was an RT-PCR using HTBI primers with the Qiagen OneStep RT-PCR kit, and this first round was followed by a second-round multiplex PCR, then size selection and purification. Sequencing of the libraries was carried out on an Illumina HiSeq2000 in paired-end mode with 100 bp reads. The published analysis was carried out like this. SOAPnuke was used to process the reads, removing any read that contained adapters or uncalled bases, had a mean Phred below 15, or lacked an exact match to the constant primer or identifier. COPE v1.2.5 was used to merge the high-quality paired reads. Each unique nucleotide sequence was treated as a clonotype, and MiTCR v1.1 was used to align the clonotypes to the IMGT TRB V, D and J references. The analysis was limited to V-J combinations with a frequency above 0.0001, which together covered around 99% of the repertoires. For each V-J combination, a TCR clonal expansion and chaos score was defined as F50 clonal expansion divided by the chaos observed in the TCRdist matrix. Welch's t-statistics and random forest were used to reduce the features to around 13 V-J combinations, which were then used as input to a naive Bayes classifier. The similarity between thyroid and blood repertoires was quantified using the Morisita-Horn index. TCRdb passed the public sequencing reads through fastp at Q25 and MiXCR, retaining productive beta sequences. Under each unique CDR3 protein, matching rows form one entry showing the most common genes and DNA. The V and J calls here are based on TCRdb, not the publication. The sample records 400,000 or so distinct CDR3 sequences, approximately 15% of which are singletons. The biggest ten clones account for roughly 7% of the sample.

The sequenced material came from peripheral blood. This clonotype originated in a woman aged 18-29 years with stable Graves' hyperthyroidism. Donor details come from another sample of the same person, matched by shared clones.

The CDR3 protein: CSASPGLSKNIQYF. The nucleotides are TGCAGTGCCAGCCCGGGGCTCTCCAAAAACATTCAGTACTTC. The receptor chain draws on TRBV20-1 and TRBJ2-4; the D segment might be TRBD1 or TRBD2, since each matches 5 bases. At the junction V is shortened by 6 bases and J by 2 bases, with 14 bases in between. The CDR1 and CDR2 encoded by the germline V gene (reference sequence) are DFQATT and SNEGSKA. The CDR3 contains 14 residues, cysteine and phenylalanine counted. Only CDR3 DNA is held: 42 bases, read in frame from base 1.